The 27 T cell receptor beta chains below come from one sample, sequenced in a study of blood T cell repertoires in COVID-19. Data came from immunoSEQ multiplex PCR; TCRdb stores just in-frame clones and leaves some out. The sample lists 65,000 to 90,000 clones, more than 70% occurring once. Sample: peripheral blood. These receptor sequences come from a woman at least 80 years old in a cohort sampled during active or convalescent COVID-19.

This clone was seen only once. This chain joins TRBV7-6 and TRBJ2-7, with D perhaps TRBD2 (6 bases). Looked up from germline, CDR1 is SGHVS and CDR2 is FNYEAQ. V gave up 0 bases and J gave up 6 bases, with 18 bases separating them. CDR3 length: 16 amino acids. The CDR3 DNA is TGTGCCAGCAGCTTAGCGCGAGGTACTAGCAGGAGCGAGCAGTACTTC. This sequence encodes CASSLARGTSRSEQYF.

DNA for the CDR3: TGTGCCAGCAGCTTAGGATTGAGCGGGAGTGGGGGTACGCAGTATTTT. Its protein is CASSLGLSGSGGTQYF. V usage is TRBV11-1 and J usage is TRBJ2-3, with 8 bases that match TRBD2. The CDR3 totals 16 residues. CDR1 and CDR2 (germline): SGHAT, FQDESV (reference sequence). J was trimmed by 8 bases and V by 1 base; bases with no gene match: 11.

This chain connects TRBV3-1 (or the pseudogene TRBV3-2) to TRBJ1-6, with D hard to call. CDR1 and CDR2 from the germline V gene are LGHDT and YNNKEL (reference sequence). The CDR3 contains 14 residues. With 1 base removed from V and 7 bases from J, the gap between germline ends came to 8 bases. CDR3 region: CASSQVPGNSPLHF. CDR3 coding DNA: TGTGCCAGCAGCCAAGTACCGGGAAATTCACCCCTCCACTTT.

This chain links TRBV5-4 with TRBJ1-4, with D possibly TRBD1 on 5 matching bases. The CDR3 spans 15 residues. V was trimmed by 4 bases and J by 4 bases, leaving 14 bases between them. Germline CDR1 and CDR2: SGHNT and YYREEE (reference sequence). CDR3 region: CASSPEGAGNEKLFF. The CDR3 DNA reads TGTGCCAGCAGCCCGGAAGGGGCAGGTAATGAAAAACTGTTTTTT.

The chain employs TRBV5-1 and TRBJ2-7, with D unresolved. Trimming pared 2 bases from V and 3 bases from J, leaving 15 bases between. CDR1 and CDR2 (germline): SGHRS, YFSETQ. This CDR3 contains 15 residues. CDR3 nucleotide sequence: TGCGCCAGCAGCTTTTTGGGTAGATCAGGCTACGAGCAGTACTTC. It is translated as CASSFLGRSGYEQYF.

The table lists this clone with a few counts. The J gene is TRBJ1-5, the V gene TRBV6-1, with D possibly TRBD1 on 6 matching bases. CDR3 length equals 16 residues. The V and J ends lost 4 bases and 2 bases respectively, with 15 bases between them. CDR1 is MNHNS, CDR2 SASEGT, per germline. CDR3 sequence reads: CASSVNRDIRNQPQHF. CDR3 sequence (DNA): TGTGCCAGCAGTGTCAACCGGGACATTCGCAATCAGCCCCAGCATTTT.

The DNA of the CDR3 is TGTGCCAGCTGTAAAGATAGCGGTCGTCAGACTGAAGCTTTCTTT. Its protein is CASCKDSGRQTEAFF. The gene calls are TRBV2 and TRBJ1-1; no firm D call. The CDR3 runs to 15 residues. Germline assignment: CDR1 SNHLY and CDR2 FYNNEI. The ends were cut back, 8 bases at V and 5 bases at J, with 21 bases in the middle.

This chain connects TRBV12-3 or TRBV12-4 to TRBJ1-5; 7 bases are shared with TRBD1. The trim removed 6 bases at V and 6 bases at J, leaving 5 bases unmatched. The CDR3 runs 13 residues. The CDR3 region is CASSLTGAQPQHF. DNA of the CDR3: TGTGCCAGCAGCCTCACAGGGGCTCAGCCCCAGCATTTT.

J is TRBJ1-6 and V is TRBV7-2; D ambiguous. The CDR3 extends over 12 amino acids. V lost 5 bases to trimming and J lost 14 bases, with 13 bases between them. Germline lookup yields CDR1 SGHTA and CDR2 FQGNSA. CDR3 nucleotides: TGTGCCAGCAGCCCACGAGGTTTGACCCTCCACTTT. Amino acids: CASSPRGLTLHF. The complete variable domain, with remaining parts taken from reference TRBV7-2 and TRBJ1-6, reads GAGVSQSPSNKVTEKGKDVELRCDPISGHTALYWYRQSLGQGLEFLIYFQGNSAPDKSGLPSDRFSAERTGGSVSTLTIQRTQQEDSAVYLCASSPRGLTLHFGNGTRLTVT.

The V and J genes are TRBV21-1 and TRBJ1-2; whether TRBD1, the table's D call, matches the DNA was not checked. TRBV21-1 is assigned pseudogene status. The CDR3 is 14 residues long. The CDR3 is CASRGGQVLYGYTF. In DNA, the CDR3 is TGTGCCAGCAGAGGCGGACAGGTACTCTATGGCTACACCTTC.

A single count supports this clone. V and J are TRBV2 and TRBJ1-4; D gene uncertain. The ends were cut back, 10 bases at V and 7 bases at J, with 19 bases in the middle. The germline V gene encodes CDR1 SNHLY and CDR2 FYNNEI. The CDR3 sequence is 14 residues long. DNA of the CDR3: TGTGCCACCCACCGGGAGTCCCGGGGTGAAAAACTGTTTTTT. Its translation: CATHRESRGEKLFF.

The rearrangement links TRBV11-3 to TRBJ1-3, with 10 bases lining up with TRBD1. Unmatched junction bases numbered 9, after V lost 3 bases and J lost 7 bases. In germline, CDR1 is SGHNT, CDR2 YENEEA. The CDR3 covers 16 residues. The CDR3 sequence: CASSFSLGQGRNTIYF. The CDR3 DNA follows: TGTGCCAGCAGCTTTTCCTTGGGACAGGGGAGGAACACCATATATTTT.

The chain joins TRBV5-8 to TRBJ2-7; no reliable D call. Germline CDR1 reads SGHTS; CDR2 reads YDEGEE. Between the trimmed V and J ends, which lost 0 bases and 1 base, there was a span of 8 bases. The CDR3 contains 14 residues. CDR3 protein: CASSLVDGSYEQYF. The CDR3 DNA reads TGTGCCAGCAGCTTGGTTGACGGGTCCTACGAGCAGTACTTC.

The J gene is TRBJ2-1, the V gene TRBV6-4; tentative D call: TRBD2 (5 bases). Germline-derived CDR1 and CDR2 are MRHNA and SNTAGT. The V gene lost 2 bases and the J gene lost 8 bases, with 10 bases spanning the gap. The CDR3 covers 13 residues. The CDR3 nucleotides read TGTGCCAGCAGTGACGGCTCGGGGTATGAGCAGTTCTTC. Protein: CASSDGSGYEQFF.

The CDR3 coding sequence is TGCGCCAGCAGTGAGTCGGGGACAGGGACCTTGGGCTATGGCTACACCTTC. Translated: CASSESGTGTLGYGYTF. The V and J genes are TRBV10-2 and TRBJ1-2; 9 nucleotides line up with TRBD1. The V and J ends lost 0 bases and 4 bases, in that order; junction bases with no gene match: 9. CDR3 length: 17 amino acids. Germline assignment: CDR1 WSHSY and CDR2 SAAADI.

The chain combines TRBV3-1 (or the pseudogene TRBV3-2) with TRBJ1-1, with D perhaps matching TRBD1 (5 bases). Germline CDR1 LGHDT, CDR2 YNNKEL (reference sequence). The V end lost 0 bases, the J end lost 1 base, and 9 bases lay between the germline ends. CDR3 length equals 15 residues. The CDR3 DNA is TGTGCCAGCAGCCAAGATCGACAGAGGAACACTGAAGCTTTCTTT. This encodes CASSQDRQRNTEAFF.

This clone was observed once. The J gene is TRBJ1-3, the V gene TRBV28, with D perhaps matching TRBD1 (6 bases). CDR1 MDHEN and CDR2 SYDVKM come from the germline V gene. Trimming pared 7 bases from V and 4 bases from J, leaving 11 bases between. There are 13 residues in the CDR3. The CDR3 protein is CASIAGEGNTIYF. The CDR3 region has the DNA TGTGCCAGCATTGCAGGGGAGGGAAACACCATATATTTT.

CDR3 DNA: TGTGCCAGCACCCTCAGCCCTCTACTAGCGGGGTACAATGAGCAGTTCTTC. Translating it yields CASTLSPLLAGYNEQFF. J is TRBJ2-1 and V is TRBV11-2; TRBD2 matches at 10 bases. The V gene end was trimmed by 7 bases and the J gene end by 4 bases; junction bases not matched to a gene: 13. CDR1 and CDR2 from the germline V gene are SGHAT and FQNNGV. The CDR3 consists of 17 residues.

This clone was observed a handful of times. V and J are TRBV7-9 and TRBJ2-3, with 7 bases lining up with TRBD2. CDR3 size: 13 residues. Losses at the gene ends were 8 bases for V and 4 bases for J; bases not matched to a gene: 6. From germline, CDR1 is SEHNR and CDR2 FQNEAQ (reference sequence). CDR3 in DNA: TGTGCCAGCGGGGAGGGAGTTGCAGATACGCAGTATTTT. Its translation is CASGEGVADTQYF. Combining the CDR3 with reference TRBV7-9 and TRBJ2-3 gives the whole variable domain DTGVSQNPRHKITKRGQNVTFRCDPISEHNRLYWYRQTLGQGPEFLTYFQNEAQLEKSRLLSDRFSAERPKGSFSTLEIQRTEQGDSAMYLCASGEGVADTQYFGPGTRLTVL.

This rearrangement joins TRBV18 to TRBJ2-7; 7 positions match TRBD1. The V and J ends lost 3 bases and 2 bases, in that order; junction bases with no gene match: 4. Germline assignment: CDR1 KGHSH and CDR2 LQKENI. This CDR3 has 14 residues. CDR3 nucleotide sequence: TGTGCCAGCTCACCGGGACAGCCAACCTACGAGCAGTACGTC. It is translated as CASSPGQPTYEQYV.

The V gene is TRBV7-3, the J gene TRBJ2-1; 9 bases fit TRBD1. V was pared by 3 bases and J by 0 bases, with 15 bases of the junction left unmatched. CDR1 and CDR2 from the germline V gene are SGHTA and FQGTGA. The CDR3 consists of 20 residues. The CDR3 DNA follows: TGTGCCAGCAGCTTGCCCCCGGGACAGGGCGCCCCGTCCTCCTACAATGAGCAGTTCTTC. Its translation is CASSLPPGQGAPSSYNEQFF.

The chain uses TRBV24-1 and TRBJ2-1; D is ambiguous. This CDR3 has 16 residues. Trimming stripped 4 bases from V and 5 bases from J, with 17 bases between. Germline CDR1 is KGHDR and CDR2 is SFDVKD. The CDR3: CATSDPFALVDNEQFF. CDR3 coding DNA: TGTGCCACCAGTGACCCGTTTGCTTTAGTAGACAATGAGCAGTTCTTC.

The V and J genes are TRBV9 and TRBJ2-7; a weak D match, TRBD2 (5 bases). Per the germline V gene, CDR1 is SGDLS and CDR2 is YYNGEE. V lost 1 base and J 2 bases, leaving 10 bases between the germline ends. The CDR3 has 14 amino acids. CDR3 region: CASSVSPGTYEQYF. The CDR3 DNA reads as TGTGCCAGCAGCGTATCCCCCGGGACCTACGAGCAGTACTTC. The full variable domain, its missing parts supplied by reference TRBV9 and TRBJ2-7, is DSGVTQTPKHLITATGQRVTLRCSPRSGDLSVYWYQQSLDQGLQFLIQYYNGEERAKGNILERFSAQQFPDLHSELNLSSLELGDSALYFCASSVSPGTYEQYFGPGTRLTVT.

This clone has more than one count but fewer than ten. The chain uses TRBV24-1 and TRBJ1-5; maybe TRBD1 (6 bases). Looked up from germline, CDR1 is KGHDR and CDR2 is SFDVKD. This CDR3 is built from 14 residues. V shed 8 bases and J shed 4 bases, with 14 bases lying between them. The CDR3 here is CATKAAGANQPQHF. For the CDR3, the DNA is TGTGCCACCAAGGCTGCAGGGGCGAATCAGCCCCAGCATTTT.

The chain carries TRBV7-9 and TRBJ2-2; D not certain. The germline V gene has CDR1 SEHNR and CDR2 FQNEAQ (reference sequence). V lost 5 bases and J 4 bases, leaving 17 bases between the germline ends. The CDR3 has 16 amino acids. CDR3 amino acids: CASSIEAPRSTGELFF. DNA for the CDR3: TGTGCCAGCAGCATCGAGGCTCCCCGGTCCACCGGGGAGCTGTTTTTT. Full variable domain (outside the CDR3, taken from reference TRBV7-9 and TRBJ2-2): DTGVSQNPRHKITKRGQNVTFRCDPISEHNRLYWYRQTLGQGPEFLTYFQNEAQLEKSRLLSDRFSAERPKGSFSTLEIQRTEQGDSAMYLCASSIEAPRSTGELFFGEGSRLTVL.

The chain uses TRBV24-1 and TRBJ2-1, with TRBD2 matching over 9 bases. V was clipped by 8 bases and J by 5 bases; unmatched bases: 3. Germline V lookup: CDR1 KGHDR, CDR2 SFDVKD. This CDR3 has 13 amino acids. CDR3 sequence (DNA): TGTGCCACCAAAGCGGGAGGCCACAATGAGCAGTTCTTC. This gives the protein CATKAGGHNEQFF.

This clone has just one count. The chain combines TRBV29-1 with TRBJ1-2; D is possibly TRBD1 (5 bases). Germline-derived CDR1 and CDR2 are SQVTM and ANQGSEA. Trimming removed 4 bases from V and 4 bases from J, with 16 bases in between. The CDR3 spans 14 residues. The CDR3 coding sequence is TGCAGCGTTGTTCGGGCAGGGAGGGGCTATGGCTACACCTTC. Amino acid sequence: CSVVRAGRGYGYTF.